One sample yielded the 3 T cell receptor beta chains listed below, sequenced in a study of Graves' ophthalmopathy and Graves' hyperthyroidism. The sequenced template was RNA, covering the TCR beta CDR3 region. RT-PCR in the first round used HTBI primers; a second-round multiplex PCR followed. MiXCR, run by TCRdb on the multiplex PCR reads, gives a single entry per CDR3 protein. Altogether 450,000 or so distinct CDR3 sequences are present, roughly 14% being singletons, with the ten largest covering roughly 9.8%. Sequenced material: blood. These receptors were obtained from a woman aged 30 to 39 with Graves' ophthalmopathy.

This clonotype was counted ten times or more. The V and J genes are TRBV6-2 or TRBV6-3 and TRBJ1-1, with D perhaps matching TRBD1 (5 bases). Looked up from germline, CDR1 is MNHEY and CDR2 is SVGEGT. V lost 7 bases, J lost 0 bases, and 21 bases lay in between. CDR3 size: 17 residues. The chain's CDR3 is CASKNPGAGGMNTEAFF. DNA of the CDR3: TGTGCCAGCAAAAACCCGGGCGCGGGGGGGATGAACACTGAAGCTTTCTTT.

This clonotype was seen many times. The V and J genes are TRBV12-3 or TRBV12-4 and TRBJ2-7; D is perhaps TRBD2 (6 bases). This CDR3 is 15 amino acids long. V was cut by 3 bases and J by 0 bases, with 12 bases left in between. The CDR3: CASSLHGRFSYEQYF. CDR3 DNA sequence: TGTGCCAGCAGTTTGCACGGGAGATTCTCCTACGAGCAGTACTTC.

The CDR3 sequence is CASSLRIGSSYNSPLHF. CDR3 nucleotide sequence: TGCGCCAGCAGCTTGCGTATAGGGAGCTCCTATAATTCACCCCTCCACTTT. The rearrangement joins TRBV5-1 to TRBJ1-6; D is ambiguous. Trimming took off 1 base at V and 0 bases at J, with 11 bases between the two ends. CDR1 is SGHRS, CDR2 YFSETQ, per germline. The CDR3 extends over 17 amino acids. The full variable domain, rest sourced from reference TRBV5-1 and TRBJ1-6, is KAGVTQTPRYLIKTRGQQVTLSCSPISGHRSVSWYQQTPGQGLQFLFEYFSETQRNKGNFPGRFSGRQFSNSRSEMNVSTLELGDSALYLCASSLRIGSSYNSPLHFGNGTRLTVT.